These 29 T cell receptor beta chains were all obtained from the same sample, sequenced in a study of tumor and adjacent non-tumor tissue in lung cancer. TCRbeta libraries were built with three rounds of nested PCR, modified from ARM-PCR. One entry per CDR3 protein, called by TCRdb with MiXCR from the multiplex PCR reads. The repertoire consists of tens of thousands of distinct CDR3 sequences, with over 60% occurring once and the leading ten covering 25% to 35%. The template was RNA from unsorted bulk tissue. Distant lung tissue was collected more than 3 cm away from the tumor edge. Sequencing was done on a sample of distant non-tumor lung tissue. The receptors derive from a man between 65 and 80 years old with non-small cell lung cancer.

This clonotype was recorded only once. The conserved phenylalanine or tryptophan is not found at the CDR3 terminus, so this likely reflects a read error. This chain links TRBV6-1 with TRBJ2-1; possibly TRBD2 for D (7 bases). Between the trimmed V and J ends, which lost 6 bases and 9 bases, there was a span of 18 bases. CDR3 size: 14 residues. The germline V gene has CDR1 MNHNS and CDR2 SASEGT. The CDR3 DNA sequence: TGTGCCAGCAGCCCTACCCGGGGGGCAACTGAGCAGTTCCTA. Protein: CASSPTRGATEQFL.

This clonotype was seen once. A read error may explain this, as a much larger clone is one base away. The rearrangement links TRBV6-7 to TRBJ2-4, with D perhaps TRBD2 (5 bases). TRBV6-7 qualifies as an ORF whose function is uncertain. Trimming removed 5 bases at V and 1 base at J, with 15 bases between. The CDR3 totals 16 residues. The CDR3 loop is CASSLPGSDAKNIQYF. CDR3 sequence (DNA): TGTGCCAGCAGTCTGCCTGGGAGCGACGCCAAAAACATTCAGTACTTC.

As for this clonotype: Since the CDR3 does not end with the conserved phenylalanine or tryptophan, this likely comes from a read error. The V gene is TRBV6-1, the J gene TRBJ1-1, with TRBD1 as a possible D gene (5 bases). This CDR3 comprises 14 residues. Germline CDR1 reads MNHNS; CDR2 reads SASEGT. With 10 bases removed from V and 2 bases from J, the gap between germline ends came to 17 bases. The CDR3 loop reads CANRGAAINTEAFV. CDR3 nucleotide sequence: TGTGCCAACAGAGGGGCAGCAATTAACACTGAAGCTTTCGTT.

The chain uses TRBV7-9 and TRBJ2-1; D might be TRBD1 (5 bases). CDR3 length: 16 residues. Germline assignment: CDR1 SEHNR and CDR2 FQNEAQ (reference sequence). V lost 0 bases to trimming and J lost 13 bases, with 22 bases between them. CDR3 sequence reads: CASSLAVRGSNSGQFF. CDR3 nucleotide sequence: TGTGCCAGCAGCTTAGCGGTAAGGGGAAGCAATTCTGGACAGTTCTTC.

The sample holds one count of this clonotype. Given a much more abundant clone one base away, this may be a read error. The chain joins TRBV5-4 to TRBJ2-5; the D gene could be TRBD1 or TRBD2 (6 bases each). The V gene's germline CDR1 is SGHNT and CDR2 YYREEE (reference sequence). The CDR3 contains 13 residues. The CDR3 reads CASTGRDQETHYF. The CDR3 DNA follows: TGTGCCAGTACAGGGCGGGACCAAGAGACCCACTACTTC.

A remark on this clonotype: One end of the junction is discordant with germline, which a read error may explain. J is TRBJ2-2 and V is TRBV6-5; D perhaps matches TRBD2 (6 bases). This CDR3 has 12 amino acids. Germline CDR1 MNHEY, CDR2 SVGAGI. The CDR3: CAIVGGPGKLFF. The CDR3 region has the DNA TGTGCCATTGTGGGGGGTCCCGGGAAGCTGTTCTTT.

This clonotype was picked up a small number of times. It may be a read error: a sequence one base away is much more abundant. The chain joins TRBV12-3 or TRBV12-4 to TRBJ2-5; 8 nucleotides agree with TRBD1. This CDR3 is 13 amino acids long. V dropped 7 bases and J dropped 5; count of bases not matched to a gene: 6. The CDR3 DNA sequence: TGTGCCAGCAATTGGCAGGGGGCGGAGACCCAGTACTTC. Protein product: CASNWQGAETQYF.

A remark on this clonotype: The conserved closing phenylalanine or tryptophan is absent in this CDR3, likely reflecting a read error. This chain links TRBV11-2 with TRBJ2-2, with D perhaps matching TRBD1 (5 bases). The CDR3 extends over 15 amino acids. Germline V gene sequence: CDR1 SGHAT, CDR2 FQNNGV. CDR3 DNA sequence: TGTACCAGCAGCTTATTAAGGGGTAGCATCGGGGAGCTGTTTCTT. This gives the protein CTSSLLRGSIGELFL.

Notes on this clonotype: Germline is not matched at one junction end, which may reflect a read error. The chain is built from TRBV11-2 and TRBJ2-6; 8 bases agree with TRBD2. This CDR3 comprises 17 residues. CDR1 and CDR2 from the germline V gene are SGHAT and FQNNGV. The CDR3 loop is CASGSRGGSSEANVMTF. In DNA form, the CDR3 reads TGTGCCAGCGGCTCCCGGGGGGGTAGCTCTGAGGCCAACGTCATGACTTTC.

This clonotype was recorded only once. This may come from a read error, since a much larger clone is one base off. The gene calls are TRBV28 and TRBJ1-2; D might be TRBD1 (5 bases). This CDR3 is built from 13 residues. V was clipped by 3 bases and J by 8 bases, with 13 bases between them. Germline CDR1 MDHEN, CDR2 SYDVKM. The CDR3 loop is CASSFRDSRGYTF. The CDR3 DNA sequence: TGTGCCAGCAGTTTCCGGGACTCTCGGGGCTACACCTTC.

This clonotype was detected only once. The V call is TRBV5-1, the J call TRBJ2-7; tentatively, D is TRBD2 (6 bases). This CDR3 spans 14 amino acids. V lost 4 bases to trimming and J lost 0 bases, with 11 bases between them. Germline-derived CDR1 and CDR2 are SGHRS and YFSETQ. CDR3 in DNA: TGCGCCAGCAGCCCAGCGGGCCTCTCCTACGAGCAGTACTTC. Protein product: CASSPAGLSYEQYF.

Turning to this clonotype: A read error is possible here, since a much larger clone lies one base away. J is TRBJ1-2 and V is TRBV29-1, with D hard to call. The V and J ends lost 3 bases and 4 bases respectively, with 9 bases between them. The CDR3 has 12 amino acids. Germline-derived CDR1 and CDR2 are SQVTM and ANQGSEA. The CDR3 here is CSVDCGLYGYTF. The DNA of the CDR3 is TGCAGCGTTGATTGCGGCCTCTATGGCTACACCTTC.

This chain links TRBV5-1 with TRBJ2-4, with TRBD1 as a possible D gene (5 bases). CDR1 and CDR2 (germline): SGHRS, YFSETQ. Between the trimmed V and J ends, which lost 3 bases and 1 base, there was a span of 11 bases. The CDR3 is 15 residues long. In nucleotides, the CDR3 is TGCGCCAGCAGCTCCAGGGTGTCGGCCAAAAACATTCAGTACTTC. It translates to CASSSRVSAKNIQYF.

With respect to this clonotype: The junction differs from germline at one of its ends, possibly a read error. The CDR3 reads CASSLGGRYYEQYF. In DNA form, the CDR3 reads TGTGCCAGTAGCTTAGGAGGCAGATACTACGAGCAGTACTTC. The V and J genes are TRBV11-2 and TRBJ2-7; D might be TRBD2 (5 bases). CDR1 and CDR2 (germline): SGHAT, FQNNGV. The CDR3 is 14 residues long.

The gene calls are TRBV18 and TRBJ2-7; D possibly matches TRBD1 or TRBD2 (5 bases each). The length of the CDR3 is 18 residues. CDR1 and CDR2 from the germline V gene are KGHSH and LQKENI. Deletions cut 0 bases from V and 4 bases from J, with 22 bases between. The CDR3 spells CASSPPMGTARVSYEQYF. The CDR3 nucleotides read TGTGCCAGCTCACCACCTATGGGGACGGCTCGGGTCTCGTACGAGCAGTACTTC. The full variable domain, its missing parts supplied by reference TRBV18 and TRBJ2-7, is NAGVMQNPRHLVRRRGQEARLRCSPMKGHSHVYWYRQLPEEGLKFMVYLQKENIIDESGMPKERFSAEFPKEGPSILRIQQVVRGDSAAYFCASSPPMGTARVSYEQYFGPGTRLTVT.

This clonotype was observed a few times. V and J are TRBV5-6 and TRBJ2-7; D is possibly TRBD2 (6 bases). V lost 4 bases to trimming and J lost 2 bases, with 13 bases between them. Germline V gene data show CDR1 as SGHDT and CDR2 as YYEEEE. This CDR3 is built from 14 residues. DNA for the CDR3: TGTGCCAGCAGCGTGGGACTCCAGGCCTACGAGCAGTACTTC. It specifies CASSVGLQAYEQYF.

A remark on this clonotype: A much larger clone differs by one base, so this may be a read error. The chain recombines TRBV4-1 with TRBJ2-6; tentative D call: TRBD1 (6 bases). There are 18 residues in the CDR3. Looked up from germline, CDR1 is MGHRA and CDR2 is YSYEKL. The CDR3 sequence is CVSSQPTGTISGANVLTF. The CDR3 region has the DNA TGCGTCAGCAGCCAACCGACAGGTACAATCTCTGGGGCCAACGTCCTGACTTTC.

Of note for this clonotype: Just one base apart from a much larger clone, this may be a read error. The V call is TRBV6-6, the J call TRBJ1-5; 8 nucleotides line up with TRBD1. The CDR3 runs 15 residues. CDR1 is MNHNY, CDR2 SVGAGI, per germline (reference sequence). The V and J ends lost 2 bases and 4 bases, in that order; junction bases with no gene match: 4. CDR3 in amino acids: CASSYRDRTNQPQHF. In DNA form, the CDR3 reads TGTGCCAGCAGTTACAGGGACAGGACGAATCAGCCCCAGCATTTT.

With regard to this clonotype: One junction end disagrees with the germline gene, perhaps due to a read error. The chain is built from TRBV28 and TRBJ2-7; 7 bases match TRBD1. The CDR3 is 15 residues long. CDR1 and CDR2 (germline): MDHEN, SYDVKM. The CDR3 spells CASSPMTGWPYERYF. CDR3 nucleotide sequence: TGTGCCAGCAGCCCAATGACAGGGTGGCCCTACGAGCGGTACTTC.

On this clonotype: It is likely a read error, because the conserved phenylalanine at the end of the CDR3 is missing. The DNA for the CDR3 is TGCAGTGCTAGTGCTCTAGGCTCAACTAATGAAAAACTGTTTTCT. Its translation: CSASALGSTNEKLFS. The chain links TRBV20-1 to TRBJ1-4; D not certain. Trimming cost V 3 bases and J 0 bases, with 11 bases left between them. CDR3 size: 15 residues. Germline V CDR1 and CDR2: DFQATT, SNEGSKA (reference sequence).

On this clonotype itself: No conserved phenylalanine or tryptophan ends this CDR3, so it is likely a read error. The CDR3 spells CSVEDLVRKTGGYTL. The CDR3 DNA sequence: TGCAGCGTTGAAGATCTTGTAAGGAAAACGGGAGGCTACACCCTC. The chain links TRBV29-1 to TRBJ1-2; D unclear. The CDR3 length is 15 residues. CDR1 and CDR2 (germline): SQVTM, ANQGSEA. V shed 0 bases and J shed 8 bases, with 19 bases lying between them.

In this sample, this clonotype turned up many times. The chain employs TRBV6-1 and TRBJ1-5, with D uncertain. CDR3 length: 12 residues. V lost 3 bases and J lost 5, with 5 bases in between. CDR1 is MNHNS and CDR2 is SASEGT in the germline V gene. The CDR3 sequence: CASSEIYQPQHF. The DNA for the CDR3 is TGTGCCAGCAGTGAGATTTATCAGCCCCAGCATTTT.

The V call is TRBV11-2, the J call TRBJ2-1; a possible D gene is TRBD2 (6 bases). CDR3 length: 16 amino acids. The V gene's germline CDR1 is SGHAT and CDR2 FQNNGV. V was trimmed by 2 bases and J by 7 bases, leaving 18 bases between them. The CDR3 bases are TGTGCCAGCAGCTTATTCGCGAAGATTGGGGGGAATGAGCAGTTCTTC. Its protein is CASSLFAKIGGNEQFF.

V is TRBV11-2 and J is TRBJ2-1, with 8 bases aligning to TRBD1. This CDR3 has 17 amino acids. Trimming cost V 2 bases and J 0 bases; bases outside gene matches: 6. Germline V gene sequence: CDR1 SGHAT, CDR2 FQNNGV. The CDR3: CASSLRGQGHSYNEQFF. The CDR3 DNA is TGTGCCAGCAGCTTACGCGGACAGGGTCACTCCTACAATGAGCAGTTCTTC.

This clonotype was seen ten or more times. This sequence joins TRBV6-1 and TRBJ1-5; tentative D call: TRBD1 (5 bases). This CDR3 is built from 16 residues. Germline V lookup: CDR1 MNHNS, CDR2 SASEGT. V was pared by 1 base and J by 5 bases, with 15 bases between. The CDR3 region has the DNA TGTGCCAGCAGTGAAGGTGAAGGGGCGGGGTATCAGCCCCAGCATTTT. This codes for CASSEGEGAGYQPQHF.

As regards this clonotype: At one end the junction does not follow the germline gene, possibly because of a read error. This chain uses TRBV11-2 with TRBJ2-1; D perhaps matches TRBD1 (6 bases). Looked up from germline, CDR1 is SGHAT and CDR2 is FQNNGV. The CDR3 runs 15 residues. This CDR3 reads CTSSHFGGSYNEQFF. CDR3 nucleotides: TGTACCAGCAGCCACTTTGGGGGCTCCTATAATGAGCAGTTCTTC.

The genes are TRBV20-1 and TRBJ1-1; perhaps TRBD1 as D (5 bases). V dropped 3 bases and J dropped 4 bases, with 15 bases sitting between them. Germline loops: CDR1 DFQATT, CDR2 SNEGSKA (reference sequence). The CDR3 sequence is 14 residues long. The CDR3 sequence is CSARDGGVGTEAFF. DNA for the CDR3: TGCAGTGCTAGGGATGGGGGGGTTGGCACTGAAGCTTTCTTT.

With regard to this clonotype: This may be a read error: a much more frequent sequence differs by one nucleotide. For the CDR3, the DNA is TGTGCCAGCAGCCTGGGACTAGCGGGAGTGGAGACCCAGAACTTC. It codes for CASSLGLAGVETQNF. This chain joins TRBV14 and TRBJ2-5; 14 bases fit TRBD2. Germline V lookup: CDR1 SGHDN, CDR2 FVKESK. The CDR3 covers 15 residues. Together with reference TRBV14 and TRBJ2-5, the CDR3 gives the full variable domain: EAGVTQFPSHSVIEKGQTVTLRCDPISGHDNLYWYRRVMGKEIKFLLHFVKESKQDESGMPNNRFLAERTGGTYSTLKVQPAELEDSGVYFCASSLGLAGVETQNFGPGTRLLVL.

This clonotype was seen many times. The chain combines TRBV5-4 with TRBJ2-3, with TRBD2 as a possible D gene (6 bases). The CDR3 has 14 residues. V was pared by 1 base and J by 6 bases, with 12 bases between. CDR1 SGHNT and CDR2 YYREEE come from the germline V gene (reference sequence). The CDR3 DNA reads TGTGCCAGCAGCTTGACGGGCCGGGAGGATACGCAGTATTTT. Residues: CASSLTGREDTQYF.